This T cell receptor beta chain was profiled in a study of blood T cell repertoires in COVID-19. Libraries were prepared by immunoSEQ multiplex PCR; TCRdb keeps only in-frame clonotypes and omits some of them. The table records more than 70,000 clones, 86% of them present only once. This CDR3 is built from 15 residues. V lost 7 bases and J lost 6; bases outside the gene matches: 5. Germline loops: CDR1 MNHEY, CDR2 SVGAGI. Material for sequencing was peripheral blood. The chain uses TRBV6-5 and TRBJ2-1; 14 nucleotides align to TRBD2. The clonotype was recovered from a man aged 50 or older with active or convalescent COVID-19. The CDR3 is CASIAGTSGGNEQFF. DNA for the CDR3: TGTGCCAGCATCGCCGGGACTAGCGGGGGCAATGAGCAGTTCTTC.